What follows are 13 T cell receptor beta chains derived from one specimen sequenced in a study of vaccination effects on CD4 cells after COVID-19. The protocol was immunoSEQ multiplex PCR, while the TCRdb copy is restricted to in-frame clones and leaves out a portion. This table holds 30,000 to 35,000 clones, roughly two thirds found once. Their antigen targets remain unknown. Before sequencing took place, the ViraFEST assay used viral peptide pools to expand antigen-specific CD4+ T cells. It was after nine to ten days of culture that CD4+ T cells were isolated. The sequencing here drew on CD4+ T cells from PBMCs cultured with HCoV-229E spike peptides, taken before COVID-19 vaccination. All receptors come from a human donor who received a COVID-19 vaccine.

Only one count was recorded for this clone. The chain combines TRBV29-1 with TRBJ2-5, with 14 positions matching TRBD2. The CDR3 has 14 residues. The junction had 6 bases not matched to a gene; V was cut back by 7 bases and J by 5 bases. Germline-derived CDR1 and CDR2 are SQVTM and ANQGSEA. In DNA, the CDR3 is TGCAGCGGACGACTAGCGGGAGGGCCGGAGACCCAGTACTTC. This translates into CSGRLAGGPETQYF.

The rearrangement links TRBV5-1 to TRBJ2-3; D not resolved. Germline assignment: CDR1 SGHRS and CDR2 YFSETQ. The ends were cut back, 1 base at V and 3 bases at J, with 9 bases in the middle. The CDR3 contains 14 residues. In nucleotides, the CDR3 is TGCGCCAGCAGCTTGTTAGCTTCTACAGATACGCAGTATTTT. It codes for CASSLLASTDTQYF.

The rearrangement uses TRBV9 and TRBJ1-3, with D maybe TRBD1 (5 bases). This CDR3 has 14 amino acids. The germline V gene encodes CDR1 SGDLS and CDR2 YYNGEE. V was clipped by 2 bases and J by 4 bases, with 10 bases between them. The CDR3 loop reads CASSVGHLGNTIYF. CDR3 bases: TGTGCCAGCAGCGTTGGACACCTAGGAAACACCATATATTTT.

This clone has only a few counts. The rearrangement uses TRBV4-1 and TRBJ1-5; a weak D match, TRBD1 (5 bases). The CDR3 spans 16 residues. CDR1 MGHRA and CDR2 YSYEKL come from the germline V gene. V dropped 4 bases and J dropped 5 bases, with 18 bases sitting between them. As DNA, the CDR3 is TGCGCCAGCAGCCGGGAAGAGGGCAGGGAGCATCAGCCCCAGCATTTT. Its protein is CASSREEGREHQPQHF.

This clone has just a few counts. The V gene is TRBV5-1, the J gene TRBJ1-1, with TRBD1 as a possible D gene (5 bases). The CDR3 extends over 14 amino acids. Trimming stripped 0 bases from V and 1 base from J, with 7 bases between. Germline CDR1 and CDR2: SGHRS and YFSETQ. The CDR3, as DNA: TGCGCCAGCAGCTTGGCGGGGGAGAACACTGAAGCTTTCTTT. This gives the protein CASSLAGENTEAFF.

This clone was detected a few times. The genes are TRBV20-1 and TRBJ1-1; TRBD1 matches 9 bases. The V segment lost 3 bases and the J segment 5 bases; nucleotides outside the gene matches: 13. The CDR3 length is 16 residues. Germline CDR1 reads DFQATT; CDR2 reads SNEGSKA (reference sequence). For the CDR3, the DNA is TGCAGTGCTAGTAGTTTGGGGACAGGGTTTGGAACTGAAGCTTTCTTT. As protein: CSASSLGTGFGTEAFF.

V is TRBV4-2 and J is TRBJ2-1, with 10 bases aligning to TRBD2. Trimming took 2 bases from V and 7 from J; bases not matched to a gene: 11. The germline gives CDR1 LGHNA, CDR2 YNFKEQ. The CDR3 is made up of 17 amino acids. CDR3 DNA: TGTGCCAGCAGCCAAACGGCCCAGCGGGGGGGCTGGAATGAGCAGTTCTTC. It yields the protein CASSQTAQRGGWNEQFF.

This chain uses TRBV10-3 with TRBJ1-1; D is ambiguous. Germline CDR1 and CDR2: ENHRY and SYGVKD. The V end lost 2 bases, the J end lost 1 base, and 8 bases lay between the germline ends. This CDR3 contains 14 residues. This CDR3 reads CAISERAANTEAFF. The CDR3 DNA is TGTGCCATCAGTGAGCGGGCGGCGAACACTGAAGCTTTCTTT.

This clone has only a few counts. V is TRBV16 and J is TRBJ1-6, with a tentative D call TRBD1 (5 bases). The CDR3 is 14 amino acids. The germline V gene has CDR1 KGHSY and CDR2 FQNENV. Trimming shortened V by 2 bases and J by 10 bases, and 12 bases separated the two germline ends. CDR3 coding DNA: TGTGCCAGCAGCCAAGGGGGGATACGCTCACCCCTCCACTTT. It translates to CASSQGGIRSPLHF.

The chain has TRBV6-1 and TRBJ1-1; weak D call: TRBD1 (5 bases). The CDR3 is 14 residues long. Trimming cost V 2 bases and J 5 bases, with 12 bases left between them. Germline CDR1 is MNHNS and CDR2 is SASEGT. The CDR3 region is CASSESAGLTEAFF. In DNA form, the CDR3 reads TGTGCCAGCAGTGAATCCGCAGGGTTGACTGAAGCTTTCTTT.

This chain uses TRBV25-1 with TRBJ1-2; D remains ambiguous. Per germline, CDR1 MGHDK and CDR2 SYGVNS. The CDR3 consists of 13 residues. V lost 6 bases, J lost 6 bases, and 14 bases lay in between. The CDR3 loop reads CASRAAAANGYTF. The DNA for the CDR3 is TGTGCCAGCAGAGCCGCGGCTGCCAATGGCTACACCTTC.

V and J are TRBV5-5 and TRBJ2-2; possible D gene TRBD2, 6 bases. V was pared by 0 bases and J by 5 bases, with 11 bases between. Looked up from germline, CDR1 is SGHKS and CDR2 is YYEKEE (reference sequence). The CDR3 loop spans 15 amino acids. CDR3 nucleotide sequence: TGTGCCAGCAGCTTGGCGGGAGCGGCGACCGGGGAGCTGTTTTTT. Translation: CASSLAGAATGELFF.

In its sample, this clone was seen a few times. The gene calls are TRBV6-5 and TRBJ1-2; D is unclear. The germline gives CDR1 MNHEY, CDR2 SVGAGI. Trimming stripped 6 bases from V and 2 bases from J, with 10 bases between. CDR3 length: 13 residues. DNA of the CDR3: TGTGCCAGCAGGCCGACTTTAAACTATGGCTACACCTTC. This encodes CASRPTLNYGYTF.